This TCR beta chain was sequenced in a study of T-cell memory formation after mild COVID-19. In the study overall: Largely, the TCR clusters proved donor specific.

This clonotype showed up just a few times. Its antigen is unidentified. The study, taken as a whole, reports: Cross-reactive memory appears to have joined, as suggested by some responding clones showing up in pre-infection memory. CD4+ clones that contracted lay mainly in CM and EM; CD8+ ones lay in EMRA. Clonal second-wave expansions that peaked on day 37 had unconfirmed SARS-CoV-2 specificity.

Each CDR3 protein is one row after TCRdb ran MiXCR on the 5' RACE reads. The table has 70,000 to 100,000 distinct CDR3 sequences, approximately 13% seen once. The source material was PBMCs or a T cell subset sorted from them (not recorded which). The clonotype comes from an adult woman who had mild COVID-19 (a few samples of this study predate the infection). Cell type and time point are not known.

The CDR3 nucleotides are TGTGCCAGCAGCTTCGACCCCGGCCAGAGCAGCTCCTACGAGCAGTACTTC. This sequence encodes CASSFDPGQSSSYEQYF. V usage is TRBV7-8 and J usage is TRBJ2-7; D is unclear. This CDR3 is 17 amino acids long. V lost 3 bases and J lost 0, with 18 bases in between. The germline gives CDR1 SGHVS, CDR2 FQNEAQ.